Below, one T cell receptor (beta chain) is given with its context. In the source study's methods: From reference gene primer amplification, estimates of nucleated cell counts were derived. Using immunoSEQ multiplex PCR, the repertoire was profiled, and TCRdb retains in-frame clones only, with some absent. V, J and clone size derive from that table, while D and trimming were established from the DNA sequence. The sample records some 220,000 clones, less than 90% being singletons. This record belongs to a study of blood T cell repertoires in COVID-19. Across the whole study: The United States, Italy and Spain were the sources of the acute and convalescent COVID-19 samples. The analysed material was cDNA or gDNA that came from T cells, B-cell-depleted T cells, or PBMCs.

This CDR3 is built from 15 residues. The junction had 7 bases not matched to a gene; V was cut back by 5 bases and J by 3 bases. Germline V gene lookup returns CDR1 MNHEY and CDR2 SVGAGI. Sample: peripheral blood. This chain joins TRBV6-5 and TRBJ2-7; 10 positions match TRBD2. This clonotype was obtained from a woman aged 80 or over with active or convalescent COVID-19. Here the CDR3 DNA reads TGTGCCAGCAGTCCTTCGACTAGCGGGTTCTACGAGCAGTACTTC. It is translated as CASSPSTSGFYEQYF.